This TCR beta chain was captured in a study of blood T cells in healthy people across ages. The authors ran a second PCR of roughly 7 to 11 cycles using a sample-barcoded 5' primer and a J-beta primer mix. Every sample gave at least 2.5 million paired-end reads containing CDR3. MiXCR, run by TCRdb on the 5' RACE reads, gives a single entry per CDR3 protein. The table has approximately 800,000 distinct CDR3 sequences, 58% seen once. V was trimmed by 0 bases and J by 2 bases, leaving 11 bases between them. Germline V gives CDR1 SGHNT, CDR2 YYREEE (reference sequence). The CDR3 runs 15 residues. The sample consisted of blood. The source is a man under 40 in good health. The rearrangement joins TRBV5-4 to TRBJ2-5; no reliable D call. The CDR3 sequence: CASSLDGKIQETQYF. The CDR3, as DNA: TGTGCCAGCAGCTTGGACGGCAAAATACAAGAGACCCAGTACTTC. Using reference TRBV5-4 and TRBJ2-5 for the parts outside the CDR3, the full variable domain is ETGVTQSPTHLIKTRGQQVTLRCSSQSGHNTVSWYQQALGQGPQFIFQYYREEENGRGNFPPRFSGLQFPNYSSELNVNALELDDSALYLCASSLDGKIQETQYFGPGTRLLVL.